Listed below are T cell receptor beta chains from one sample, sequenced in a study of T cell repertoires in cytomegalovirus infection. TCRdb redid the calling of the reads with MiXCR, one entry per CDR3 protein. The sample lists about 360,000 distinct CDR3 sequences, 18% occurring once. The sequenced sample was PBMCs. Every receptor here comes from a human donor in good health (CMV status not recorded). Some clones in this sample may be carry-over from other donors' samples. The CDR3 runs from the conserved cysteine through the conserved F or W. Fields, in order: D gene, clone size, V gene, J gene, CDR3 DNA, CDR3 protein. The D gene is left open where the match is weak. Size values are once, few and many counts, or a class for expanded clones, and some rows have none.

d_call: TRBD1; clone_size: many; v_call: TRBV7-9; j_call: TRBJ2-7; cdr3_nt: TGTGCCAGCAGCCCCCTTAGCGGACAGGGGGACTACGAGCAGTACTTC; cdr3_aa: CASSPLSGQGDYEQYF
d_call: -; clone_size: few; v_call: TRBV12-3/TRBV12-4; j_call: TRBJ1-1; cdr3_nt: TGTGCCAGCAGCCCTTCCCAGGGAGTGAACACTGAAGCTTTCTTT; cdr3_aa: CASSPSQGVNTEAFF
d_call: -; clone_size: -; v_call: TRBV18; j_call: TRBJ2-3; cdr3_nt: TGTGCCAGCTCACCTCCTAGCCGCACAGATACGCAGTATTTT; cdr3_aa: CASSPPSRTDTQYF
d_call: -; clone_size: -; v_call: TRBV2; j_call: TRBJ1-5; cdr3_nt: TGTGCCAGCAGCCCGGACAGAAACAATCAGCCCCAGCATTTT; cdr3_aa: CASSPDRNNQPQHF
d_call: -; clone_size: many; v_call: TRBV7-8; j_call: TRBJ2-3; cdr3_nt: TGTGCCAGCAGCCCGGACGGCCTCCGGGCCCCCACAGATACGCAGTATTTT; cdr3_aa: CASSPDGLRAPTDTQYF
d_call: -; clone_size: many; v_call: TRBV12-3/TRBV12-4; j_call: TRBJ1-5; cdr3_nt: TGTGCCAGCAGTTCAAACAATCAGCCCCAGCATTTT; cdr3_aa: CASSSNNQPQHF
d_call: -; clone_size: -; v_call: TRBV6-5; j_call: TRBJ1-1; cdr3_nt: TGTGCCAGCAGTTACTTAGGGATCCAGAACGAAGCTTTCTTT; cdr3_aa: CASSYLGIQNEAFF
d_call: TRBD2; clone_size: many; v_call: TRBV7-2; j_call: TRBJ2-3; cdr3_nt: TGTGCCAGCAGCCTTCTCGGACTAGCGGGAGGGCCTGGGACAGATACGCAGTATTTT; cdr3_aa: CASSLLGLAGGPGTDTQYF
d_call: TRBD1; clone_size: many; v_call: TRBV7-2; j_call: TRBJ1-1; cdr3_nt: TGTGCCAGCAGCCGGGACAGGGTAATAACTACCGAAGCTTTCTTT; cdr3_aa: CASSRDRVITTEAFF
d_call: -; clone_size: -; v_call: TRBV7-2; j_call: TRBJ2-3; cdr3_nt: TGTGCCAGCAGCTTGTTCTACGGGACAGATACGCAGTATTTT; cdr3_aa: CASSLFYGTDTQYF
d_call: TRBD2; clone_size: many; v_call: TRBV7-2; j_call: TRBJ2-1; cdr3_nt: TGTGCCAGCAGCATAGGTCCCCCGGGGGGGACTGGAAGCCCACAGTTCTTC; cdr3_aa: CASSIGPPGGTGSPQFF
d_call: TRBD1; clone_size: few; v_call: TRBV28; j_call: TRBJ1-1; cdr3_nt: TGTGCCAGCAGAAAACAGGGGGCTATAACTGAAGCTTTCTTT; cdr3_aa: CASRKQGAITEAFF
d_call: -; clone_size: few; v_call: TRBV14; j_call: TRBJ2-7; cdr3_nt: TGTGCCAGCAGCCGCGAGTCGGGGTACTACGAGCAGTACTTC; cdr3_aa: CASSRESGYYEQYF
d_call: -; clone_size: -; v_call: TRBV12-3/TRBV12-4; j_call: TRBJ1-5; cdr3_nt: TGTGCCAGCAGCCCGGACCTGGGTAATGGGCCCCAGCATTTT; cdr3_aa: CASSPDLGNGPQHF
d_call: -; clone_size: -; v_call: TRBV7-2; j_call: TRBJ1-1; cdr3_nt: TGTGCCAGCAGCTTAGGGCAGGTTGGCACTGAAGCTTTCTTT; cdr3_aa: CASSLGQVGTEAFF
d_call: TRBD1; clone_size: -; v_call: TRBV6-2/TRBV6-3; j_call: TRBJ2-7; cdr3_nt: TGTGCCAGCACAAAAGACGGGACAGGGGTCGAGCAGTACTTC; cdr3_aa: CASTKDGTGVEQYF
d_call: -; clone_size: many; v_call: TRBV12-3/TRBV12-4; j_call: TRBJ1-3; cdr3_nt: TGTGCCAGCAGATACCCCGATGGGAACTCTGGAAACACCATATATTTT; cdr3_aa: CASRYPDGNSGNTIYF
d_call: TRBD2; clone_size: -; v_call: TRBV12-3/TRBV12-4; j_call: TRBJ2-3; cdr3_nt: TGTGCCAGCGACTCAGCGGGGGTTATCACAGATACGCAGTATTTT; cdr3_aa: CASDSAGVITDTQYF
d_call: -; clone_size: -; v_call: TRBV2; j_call: TRBJ2-2; cdr3_nt: TGTGCCAGCAGGGCTAGCGTTGGGTTCATCGGGGAGCTGTTTTTT; cdr3_aa: CASRASVGFIGELFF
d_call: TRBD2; clone_size: -; v_call: TRBV6-2/TRBV6-3; j_call: TRBJ2-1; cdr3_nt: TGTGCCAGCAGTTGGGACTACCGAAACCCGCAGAGGAATGAGCAGTTCTTC; cdr3_aa: CASSWDYRNPQRNEQFF
d_call: -; clone_size: few; v_call: TRBV3-1; j_call: TRBJ2-1; cdr3_nt: TGTGCCAGCAGCCTGGGACTGGGGGCCCTCAATGAGCAGTTCTTC; cdr3_aa: CASSLGLGALNEQFF
d_call: TRBD1; clone_size: many; v_call: TRBV6-2/TRBV6-3; j_call: TRBJ1-5; cdr3_nt: TGTGCCAGCTGTGAAAGGACAGGGAAGAGCAATCAGCCCCAGCATTTT; cdr3_aa: CASCERTGKSNQPQHF
d_call: -; clone_size: -; v_call: TRBV28; j_call: TRBJ2-7; cdr3_nt: TGTGCCAGCAGCGGGACACCCACCTACGAGCAGTACTTC; cdr3_aa: CASSGTPTYEQYF
d_call: TRBD2; clone_size: few; v_call: TRBV7-2; j_call: TRBJ2-3; cdr3_nt: TGTGCCAGCAGCCTCTGGGACTACAAGACGGGCACAGATACGCAGTATTTT; cdr3_aa: CASSLWDYKTGTDTQYF
d_call: -; clone_size: many; v_call: TRBV15; j_call: TRBJ1-5; cdr3_nt: TGTGCCACCAGCAGACATCCACAGGGAATGAGCAATCAGCCCCAGCATTTT; cdr3_aa: CATSRHPQGMSNQPQHF
d_call: TRBD2; clone_size: many; v_call: TRBV7-3; j_call: TRBJ2-1; cdr3_nt: TGTGCCAGCAGCGCACTACGACCGGGACTAGCAGACAATGAGCAGTTCTTC; cdr3_aa: CASSALRPGLADNEQFF
d_call: -; clone_size: few; v_call: TRBV20-1; j_call: TRBJ1-1; cdr3_nt: TGCAGTGCTAGAGGGGCCAGGGGTGGCACTGAAGCTTTCTTT; cdr3_aa: CSARGARGGTEAFF
d_call: TRBD1; clone_size: many; v_call: TRBV7-2; j_call: TRBJ1-2; cdr3_nt: TGTGCCAGCAGAAAAGAGGGACAGGGGATCTATGGCTACACCTTC; cdr3_aa: CASRKEGQGIYGYTF
d_call: -; clone_size: -; v_call: TRBV20-1; j_call: TRBJ1-6; cdr3_nt: TGCAGTGCGTTCGGTAATTCACCCCTCCACTTT; cdr3_aa: CSAFGNSPLHF
d_call: TRBD1; clone_size: -; v_call: TRBV5-5; j_call: TRBJ2-1; cdr3_nt: TGTGCCAGCAGCTTGGCCGGACTTAGACAGGGGCAGTTCTTC; cdr3_aa: CASSLAGLRQGQFF
d_call: -; clone_size: few; v_call: TRBV7-9; j_call: TRBJ2-2; cdr3_nt: TGTGCCAGCAGCTTTCTACCGACCGGGGAGCTGTTTTTT; cdr3_aa: CASSFLPTGELFF
d_call: -; clone_size: few; v_call: TRBV7-2; j_call: TRBJ2-7; cdr3_nt: TGTGCCAGCAGCTCCCGCAGGGTCTCCTACGAGCAGTACTTC; cdr3_aa: CASSSRRVSYEQYF
d_call: -; clone_size: -; v_call: TRBV2; j_call: TRBJ2-7; cdr3_nt: TGTGCCAGCAGTGGAGACCATTCCTACGAGCAGTACTTC; cdr3_aa: CASSGDHSYEQYF
d_call: -; clone_size: -; v_call: TRBV2; j_call: TRBJ1-2; cdr3_nt: TGTGCCAGCAGTGCCGGGCTAATCGGCTATGGCTACACCTTC; cdr3_aa: CASSAGLIGYGYTF
d_call: -; clone_size: many; v_call: TRBV12-3/TRBV12-4; j_call: TRBJ2-3; cdr3_nt: TGTGCCAGCAGTCCGCCTGGAGAGGTAGATACGCAGTATTTT; cdr3_aa: CASSPPGEVDTQYF
d_call: TRBD1; clone_size: few; v_call: TRBV24-1; j_call: TRBJ1-5; cdr3_nt: TGTGCCACCAGAGACGGACAGGTAAATTGTCAGCCCCAGCATTTT; cdr3_aa: CATRDGQVNCQPQHF
d_call: TRBD2; clone_size: many; v_call: TRBV7-6; j_call: TRBJ2-7; cdr3_nt: TGTGCCAGCAGCGCCGGGAGCGGGACCTCCTACGAGCAGTACTTC; cdr3_aa: CASSAGSGTSYEQYF
d_call: TRBD2; clone_size: many; v_call: TRBV7-6; j_call: TRBJ2-5; cdr3_nt: TGTGCCAGCAGCACCTGGACTAGCGGGGGGAAAAAGACCCAGTACTTC; cdr3_aa: CASSTWTSGGKKTQYF
d_call: -; clone_size: -; v_call: TRBV7-8; j_call: TRBJ2-1; cdr3_nt: TGTGCCAGCAGCCAACATAGGTTTCAGTTCTTC; cdr3_aa: CASSQHRFQFF
d_call: -; clone_size: many; v_call: TRBV7-2; j_call: TRBJ2-5; cdr3_nt: TGTGCCAGCAGCTTAACAGATCAAGGCCCCCAGTACTTC; cdr3_aa: CASSLTDQGPQYF
d_call: TRBD2; clone_size: many; v_call: TRBV6-6; j_call: TRBJ2-2; cdr3_nt: TGTGCCAGCAGATCGACTAGCGGGGGCACCGGGGAGCTGTTTTTT; cdr3_aa: CASRSTSGGTGELFF
d_call: TRBD2; clone_size: -; v_call: TRBV7-6; j_call: TRBJ2-1; cdr3_nt: TGTGCCAGCAGCTTAGCGGGAGGGAGGAATGAGCAGTTCTTC; cdr3_aa: CASSLAGGRNEQFF
d_call: -; clone_size: -; v_call: TRBV7-9; j_call: TRBJ2-7; cdr3_nt: TGTGCCAGCAGCGCGAACCAGGGGGGAAACTACGAGCAGTACTTC; cdr3_aa: CASSANQGGNYEQYF
d_call: TRBD2; clone_size: -; v_call: TRBV20-1; j_call: TRBJ2-7; cdr3_nt: TGCAGTGCTAGAGCGGTAGCGGGGGACCCCTACGAGCAGTACTTC; cdr3_aa: CSARAVAGDPYEQYF
d_call: TRBD1; clone_size: many; v_call: TRBV7-9; j_call: TRBJ2-3; cdr3_nt: TGTGCCAGCAGCACCCCGGGACAGGGATTAGATACGCAGTATTTT; cdr3_aa: CASSTPGQGLDTQYF
d_call: TRBD1; clone_size: -; v_call: TRBV18; j_call: TRBJ1-5; cdr3_nt: TGTGCCAGCTCACAGGGGGCGGCAAGCAATCAGCCCCAGCATTTT; cdr3_aa: CASSQGAASNQPQHF
d_call: TRBD1; clone_size: many; v_call: TRBV4-3; j_call: TRBJ1-5; cdr3_nt: TGCGCCAGCAGCCAAGATTGGACAGGGAGAACTTATAGCAATCAGCCCCAGCATTTT; cdr3_aa: CASSQDWTGRTYSNQPQHF
d_call: TRBD2; clone_size: many; v_call: TRBV28; j_call: TRBJ2-1; cdr3_nt: TGTGCCAGCAGCTCCCTTAGCGGGGGGGCCAATGAGCAGTTCTTC; cdr3_aa: CASSSLSGGANEQFF